This entry features one T cell receptor beta chain sequence. Its target is not known. This sample was taken from a study of response to subunit inactivated influenza vaccine. General study findings and limits: With each seasonal influenza vaccination, the authors suggested, few new T cells are recruited.

TCRdb re-called the RT-PCR reads through MiXCR, storing one row per CDR3 protein. The repertoire holds around 580,000 distinct CDR3 sequences, with approximately 14% as singletons. Per the germline V gene, CDR1 is SGDLS and CDR2 is YYNGEE. This CDR3 contains 14 residues. Trimming shortened V by 0 bases and J by 1 base, and 7 bases separated the two germline ends. The rearrangement joins TRBV9 to TRBJ1-1; D may be TRBD1 (5 bases). This TCR was recovered from a man aged 45 to 65 who received an inactivated influenza vaccine. This specimen consisted of PBMCs from blood, obtained 12 days after vaccination. The DNA for the CDR3 is TGTGCCAGCAGCGTAGAAGGGGAGAACACTGAAGCTTTCTTT. Its translation: CASSVEGENTEAFF. The whole variable domain, remainder taken from reference TRBV9 and TRBJ1-1, is DSGVTQTPKHLITATGQRVTLRCSPRSGDLSVYWYQQSLDQGLQFLIQYYNGEERAKGNILERFSAQQFPDLHSELNLSSLELGDSALYFCASSVEGENTEAFFGQGTRLTVV.